These T cell receptor beta chains were read from a single sample in a study of T cells in Graves' hyperthyroidism and ophthalmopathy. TCRdb itself ran the multiplex PCR reads through MiXCR, one entry per CDR3 protein. The sample includes hundreds of thousands of distinct CDR3 sequences, about 14% seen only once; the top ten take 28%. The specimen was blood. These receptor sequences come from a man aged 45 to 65 with Graves' ophthalmopathy. The conserved cysteine and the conserved F or W are not part of the CDR3 here. Each record gives: J gene, V gene, CDR3 protein.

>TRBJ1-2|TRBV5-5
ASSPGQGYYGYT
>TRBJ2-1|TRBV20-1
SARDRGRSYNEQF
>TRBJ1-1|TRBV29-1
SVVKNTEAF
>TRBJ2-1|TRBV14
ASSHDQGRIYNEQF
>TRBJ2-2|TRBV5-1
ASSLGDRAHNGELF
>TRBJ2-2|TRBV4-2
ASSPSGGRNTGELF
>TRBJ2-7|TRBV6-1
ASSDPLDEQY
>TRBJ1-1|TRBV12-5
ASGFLIRTERNTEAF
>TRBJ2-3|TRBV4-1
ASSLSGTLGNTQY
>TRBJ1-6|TRBV5-6
ASSLGQGSGSPLH
>TRBJ2-1|TRBV11-2
ASSSITGSRYNEQF
>TRBJ2-1|TRBV25-1
ASSDSPGSHGIHEQF
>TRBJ1-1|TRBV30
ANKPAF
>TRBJ2-7|TRBV20-1
SAAVGGRSYEQY
>TRBJ2-1|TRBV20-1
SPKRTSGRNEQF
>TRBJ2-7|TRBV30
AWSVLISRIY
>TRBJ2-1|TRBV5-1
ASRQDSSYNEQF
>TRBJ2-7|TRBV7-7
ASSLEGGLALFSSYEQY
>TRBJ2-1|TRBV12-3/TRBV12-4
ASIGWGGSRNEQF
>TRBJ2-5|TRBV12-3/TRBV12-4
ASSFFLDRQETQY
>TRBJ2-5|TRBV3-1
ASSQRGQTQY
>TRBJ1-5|TRBV6-1
ASTEGQPQH
>TRBJ2-1|TRBV30
AWSTASGEQF
>TRBJ1-6|TRBV19
ASSMTGRQENSPLH
>TRBJ2-1|TRBV20-1
SARDPSGGNEQF
>TRBJ1-4|TRBV27
ASSGGRNEKLF
>TRBJ2-7|TRBV12-3/TRBV12-4
ASSLGGEHEQY
>TRBJ2-1|TRBV9
ASSVLAVSNEQF